Given below is one T cell receptor (beta chain) in context. The germline V gene has CDR1 SGHTA and CDR2 FQGNSA. The CDR3 covers 15 residues. With 4 bases clipped from V and 4 bases from J, the junction kept 7 bases outside the gene matches. This entry comes from a study of blood T cell repertoires in COVID-19. As for the study in general: Italy, Spain and the United States were the sources of the convalescent and acute COVID-19 samples. Sources were T cells, B-cell-depleted T cells, or PBMCs; the material itself was cDNA or gDNA.

The authors' processing: Using reference gene primer amplification, nucleated cell counts were estimated. Clones were sequenced by immunoSEQ multiplex PCR, and TCRdb holds only the in-frame ones, with some missing. From that table come the V and J calls and clone size; the DNA was used to work out D and trimming. The sample consists of more than 95,000 clones, 55% to 70% of them appearing once. The sample taken for sequencing was peripheral blood. The receptor was derived from a woman aged 70-85 years with acute or convalescent COVID-19. The chain employs TRBV7-2 and TRBJ1-5; 7 bases map to TRBD1. The CDR3 bases are TGTGCCAGCAGCTCGCGACAGGGATCAAATCAGCCCCAGCATTTT. It specifies CASSSRQGSNQPQHF.